The 13 T cell receptor beta chains reported below all come from one sample, sequenced in a study of blood T cell repertoires in COVID-19. Assay: immunoSEQ multiplex PCR; the TCRdb copy retains only in-frame clones and omits some. The data hold some 150,000 clones, with around 85% observed a single time. Sequenced input: peripheral blood. The receptor set was obtained from an elderly woman with acute or convalescent COVID-19.

The J gene is TRBJ1-1, the V gene TRBV7-3, with 8 bases fitting TRBD1. The CDR3 spans 14 residues. Germline V gives CDR1 SGHTA, CDR2 FQGTGA. Germline trimming cut 4 bases from V and 4 bases from J; bases unmatched to any gene: 5. This chain's CDR3 is CASSSGQVGTEAFF. The DNA of the CDR3 is TGTGCCAGCAGCTCGGGACAGGTGGGCACTGAAGCTTTCTTT.

This sequence joins TRBV7-9 and TRBJ1-5; D is unclear. The CDR3 spans 14 residues. V was clipped by 5 bases and J by 2 bases, with 10 bases between them. CDR1 and CDR2 (germline): SEHNR, FQNEAQ (reference sequence). Here the CDR3 DNA reads TGTGCCAGCAGCCCCCTGGGCGGCAATCAGCCCCAGCATTTT. The encoded protein is CASSPLGGNQPQHF.

This chain connects TRBV5-1 to TRBJ1-2, with 8 bases that match TRBD1. This CDR3 is built from 14 residues. From germline, CDR1 is SGHRS and CDR2 YFSETQ. V dropped 4 bases and J dropped 2; count of bases not matched to a gene: 4. CDR3 in DNA: TGCGCCAGCAGCGTAGGACAGGGAAACTATGGCTACACCTTC. Its translation: CASSVGQGNYGYTF. Looking up the rest from reference TRBV5-1 and TRBJ1-2 gives the full variable domain: KAGVTQTPRYLIKTRGQQVTLSCSPISGHRSVSWYQQTPGQGLQFLFEYFSETQRNKGNFPGRFSGRQFSNSRSEMNVSTLELGDSALYLCASSVGQGNYGYTFGSGTRLTVV.

This chain links TRBV5-1 with TRBJ2-7, with 9 positions matching TRBD1. The germline gives CDR1 SGHRS, CDR2 YFSETQ. V was clipped by 0 bases and J by 0 bases; unmatched bases: 1. The CDR3 loop spans 15 amino acids. The CDR3, as DNA: TGCGCCAGCAGCTTGGAGACAGGGGGCTCCTACGAGCAGTACTTC. Protein product: CASSLETGGSYEQYF.

This sequence joins TRBV11-2 and TRBJ2-1; TRBD2 might be the D (7 bases). V lost 1 base to trimming and J lost 2 bases, with 12 bases between them. The CDR3 length is 16 residues. CDR1 and CDR2 (germline): SGHAT, FQNNGV. CDR3 protein: CASSLGGGGTYNEQFF. The DNA for the CDR3 is TGTGCCAGCAGCTTAGGAGGGGGGGGAACCTACAATGAGCAGTTCTTC.

CDR3 sequence (DNA): TGCGCCAGCAGCCAACTTGGCGGGGGGGCCTACGAGCAGTACTTC. This gives the protein CASSQLGGGAYEQYF. The rearrangement joins TRBV4-1 to TRBJ2-7; TRBD2 aligns across 9 bases. V lost 2 bases, J lost 2 bases, and 4 bases stayed unmatched. This CDR3 contains 15 residues. Germline loops: CDR1 MGHRA, CDR2 YSYEKL.

The chain links TRBV19 to TRBJ1-1, with no clear D. This CDR3 spans 13 amino acids. V lost 11 bases and J 1 base, leaving 14 bases between the germline ends. Germline values: CDR1 LNHDA, CDR2 SQIVND (reference sequence). CDR3 region: CARSQTTNTEAFF. CDR3 sequence (DNA): TGTGCCCGATCACAAACAACGAACACTGAAGCTTTCTTT.

The chain's CDR3 is CASSPGGHEQYF. The DNA for the CDR3 is TGTGCCAGCTCACCCGGGGGGCACGAGCAGTACTTC. V gene TRBV18 combines with J gene TRBJ2-7; tentatively, D is TRBD2 (7 bases). The CDR3 contains 12 residues. Trimming shortened V by 3 bases and J by 5 bases, and 8 bases separated the two germline ends. Germline V lookup: CDR1 KGHSH, CDR2 LQKENI.

This clone was seen only a few times. Its ends do not fully match the called genes, so a read error is possible. The chain couples TRBV14 to TRBJ1-1; 10 positions agree with TRBD1. The CDR3 runs 15 residues. CDR1 is SGHDN and CDR2 is FVKESK in the germline V gene. This CDR3 is CASRQTGGLDTEAFF. As DNA, the CDR3 is TGTGCCAGCCGCCAGACAGGGGGCTTGGACACTGAAGCTTTCTTT.

The rearrangement uses TRBV21-1 and TRBJ2-7; whether TRBD2, the table's D call, matches the DNA was not checked. TRBV21-1 is designated a pseudogene. CDR3 length: 14 amino acids. The CDR3 spells CASSNTGKRNEQYF. CDR3 DNA sequence: TGTGCCAGCAGCAATACCGGGAAAAGGAACGAGCAGTACTTC.

The chain employs TRBV6-5 and TRBJ1-5; D not resolved. The CDR3 length is 13 residues. V was cut by 6 bases and J by 6 bases, with 12 bases left in between. Germline V gene sequence: CDR1 MNHEY, CDR2 SVGAGI. The CDR3, as DNA: TGTGCCAGCAGCCCGGAGGAGCGTCAGCCCCAGCATTTT. It codes for CASSPEERQPQHF.

The chain employs TRBV3-1 (or the pseudogene TRBV3-2) and TRBJ2-2; a weak D match, TRBD2 (6 bases). The germline CDR1 and CDR2 sequences are LGHDT and YNNKEL (reference sequence). The CDR3 extends over 15 amino acids. Trimming stripped 1 base from V and 0 bases from J, with 6 bases between. The DNA of the CDR3 is TGTGCCAGCAGCCAAGGACTAGCGAACACCGGGGAGCTGTTTTTT. Translated: CASSQGLANTGELFF.

The chain has TRBV6-6 and TRBJ1-5; D possibly corresponds to TRBD1 (6 bases). Germline V gene sequence: CDR1 MNHNY, CDR2 SVGAGI (reference sequence). The germline V and J ends were trimmed by 4 bases and 3 bases, with 10 bases remaining between them. CDR3 length: 14 residues. CDR3 nucleotide sequence: TGTGCCAGCAGTTCCAGGGGTATCAATCAGCCCCAGCATTTT. As protein: CASSSRGINQPQHF.